This T cell receptor beta chain comes out of a study of T cells after yellow fever vaccination. The V and J ends lost 8 bases and 6 bases, in that order; junction bases with no gene match: 10. The CDR3 consists of 14 residues. Germline assignment: CDR1 SGHTA and CDR2 FQGNSA. This clonotype was detected a few times. The target antigen is unknown. Findings of the study overall: The study found a weaker secondary response that peaked faster, day 5 versus 15. Any FACS-sorted repertoire could hold abundant clonotypes that contaminate it from the bulk population. The booster response re-showed most primary clones: 96% CD4, approximately 85% CD8.

As TCR cDNA was made by 5'RACE template switching, a universal primer site and UMIs were added. TCRdb reanalysed the 5' RACE reads using MiXCR and keeps one entry per CDR3 protein. The sample shows 300,000 or so distinct CDR3 sequences, around 7.3% of them seen only once. The specimen was PBMCs, collected more than 40 days after the first yellow fever vaccination. This chain links TRBV7-2 with TRBJ2-7, with 10 bases fitting TRBD1. This TCR was sampled from a man aged 18 to 30 who received the YFV17D yellow fever vaccine. In DNA, the CDR3 is TGTGCCAGCGCACCGGGACAGGGGCTTTTCGAGCAGTACTTC. Translated, it gives CASAPGQGLFEQYF. Based on the CDR3 plus reference TRBV7-2 and TRBJ2-7, the full variable domain is GAGVSQSPSNKVTEKGKDVELRCDPISGHTALYWYRQSLGQGLEFLIYFQGNSAPDKSGLPSDRFSAERTGGSVSTLTIQRTQQEDSAVYLCASAPGQGLFEQYFGPGTRLTVT.